The clone carrying this TCR beta chain has just a few counts. Antigen specificity is unknown. This entry belongs to a study of identical twins. TCRdb ran MiXCR on the 5' RACE reads and lists one entry per CDR3 protein. The sample yields a few hundred thousand distinct CDR3 sequences, 9.6% seen once. Study-wide results and limits: Insertions ran lower in abundant cord blood beta clonotypes, though not in memory repertoires. Out-of-frame alpha sequences shared by twins were enriched for low generation probability.

Germline V gene sequence: CDR1 SQVTM, CDR2 ANQGSEA. The CDR3 length is 14 residues. Trimming cost V 7 bases and J 2 bases; bases outside gene matches: 4. These same records also appear under a second study, on yellow fever vaccine responses in identical twins.

The clonotype was recovered from a woman under 30 in good health. The chain is built from TRBV29-1 and TRBJ2-3, with 12 bases matching TRBD2. Input material: PBMCs. The CDR3 DNA reads TGCAGCGCTCGGACTAGCGGGGCCACAGATACGCAGTATTTT. It specifies CSARTSGATDTQYF.